This TCR beta chain was captured by sequencing in a study of OX40 agonist ivuxolimab in advanced cancers. Study information: Patients were treated with intravenous ivuxolimab, dosed at 0.01 to 10 mg/kg and infused every 2 weeks. Participants could have had prior anti-PD-1, anti-PD-L1 or anti-CTLA-4 therapy, and around 43% had some.

Comments on this clone: Its antigen is not identified.

Points from the study as a whole: Dose levels from 0.1 to 3.0 mg/kg saw CD4+ and CD8+ blood T cells expand clonally by week 6. Among the nonresponders, some also had low normalized T-cell clonal expansion.

The CDR3 is 11 amino acids. The V gene lost 0 bases and the J gene lost 2 bases, with 1 base spanning the gap. Germline V gene sequence: CDR1 DFQATT, CDR2 SNEGSKA (reference sequence). TCRdb keeps only in-frame clones here, not all; method: immunoSEQ multiplex PCR. The repertoire includes roughly 63,000 clones, roughly nine tenths of them detected once, and 11% sits in the top ten. The chain uses TRBV20-1 and TRBJ2-5; D is ambiguous. Sequenced here: CD4+ or CD8+ T cells sorted from blood, sampled in a trial of the OX40 agonist ivuxolimab. This TCR came from an adult with an advanced solid tumor such as melanoma, head and neck, liver or kidney cancer. DNA for the CDR3: TGCAGTGCTAGAGATCAAGAGACCCAGTACTTC. Translated: CSARDQETQYF.